This T cell receptor beta chain stems from a study of blood T cells in healthy people across ages. Overall study findings and caveats: Roughly linear declines in TCR beta diversity per million T cells occurred with age.

A sample-barcoded 5' primer and a J-beta primer mix were used in a second PCR of roughly 7 to 12 cycles. TCRdb redid the calling of the 5' RACE reads with MiXCR, one entry per CDR3 protein. The profile shows about 1.8 million distinct CDR3 sequences, around 50% of them singletons. The junction had 9 bases not matched to a gene; V was cut back by 4 bases and J by 9 bases. From germline, CDR1 is LGHNA and CDR2 YNFKEQ. The CDR3 runs 15 residues. This clonotype was seen only a few times. The antigen remains unidentified. This sequence originates from a woman between 40 and 55 years old in good health. Specimen: blood. This chain links TRBV4-2 with TRBJ2-1, with 10 bases matching TRBD2. CDR3 sequence reads: CASSRVAGGSGEQFF. The CDR3, as DNA: TGTGCCAGCAGCCGGGTAGCGGGGGGTAGTGGTGAGCAGTTCTTC.